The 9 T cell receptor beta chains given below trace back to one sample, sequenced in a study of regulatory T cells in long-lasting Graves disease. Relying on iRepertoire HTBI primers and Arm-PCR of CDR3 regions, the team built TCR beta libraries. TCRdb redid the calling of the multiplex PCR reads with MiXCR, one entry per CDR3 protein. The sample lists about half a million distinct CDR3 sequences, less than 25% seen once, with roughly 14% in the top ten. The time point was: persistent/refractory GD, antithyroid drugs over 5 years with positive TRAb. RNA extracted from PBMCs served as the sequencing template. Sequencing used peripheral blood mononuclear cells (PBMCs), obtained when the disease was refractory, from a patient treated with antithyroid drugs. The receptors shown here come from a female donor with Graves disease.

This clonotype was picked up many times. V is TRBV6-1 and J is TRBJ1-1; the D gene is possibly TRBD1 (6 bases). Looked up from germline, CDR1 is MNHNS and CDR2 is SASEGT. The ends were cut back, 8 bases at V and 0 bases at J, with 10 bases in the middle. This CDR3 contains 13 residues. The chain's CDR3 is CASLGAVNTEAFF. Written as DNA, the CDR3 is TGTGCCAGCCTGGGGGCGGTGAACACTGAAGCTTTCTTT.

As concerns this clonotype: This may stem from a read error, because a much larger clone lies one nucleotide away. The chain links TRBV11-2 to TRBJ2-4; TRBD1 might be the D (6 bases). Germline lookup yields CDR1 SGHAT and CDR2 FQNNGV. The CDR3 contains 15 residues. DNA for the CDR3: TGTGCCAGCAACTTAGTTCAGGGGACCAAAAACATTCAGTACTTC. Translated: CASNLVQGTKNIQYF.

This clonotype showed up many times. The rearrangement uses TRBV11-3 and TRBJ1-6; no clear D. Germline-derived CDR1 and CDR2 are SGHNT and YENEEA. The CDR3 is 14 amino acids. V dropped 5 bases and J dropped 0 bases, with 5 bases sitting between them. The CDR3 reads CASSVSSYNSPLHF. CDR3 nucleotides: TGTGCCAGCAGCGTAAGCTCCTATAATTCACCCCTCCACTTT.

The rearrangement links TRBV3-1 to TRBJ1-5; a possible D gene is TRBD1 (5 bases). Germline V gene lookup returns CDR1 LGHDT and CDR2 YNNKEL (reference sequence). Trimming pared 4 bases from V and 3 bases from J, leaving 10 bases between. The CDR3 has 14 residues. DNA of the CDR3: TGTGCCAGCAGCCCAGGGCTCCTCAATCAGCCCCAGCATTTT. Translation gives CASSPGLLNQPQHF.

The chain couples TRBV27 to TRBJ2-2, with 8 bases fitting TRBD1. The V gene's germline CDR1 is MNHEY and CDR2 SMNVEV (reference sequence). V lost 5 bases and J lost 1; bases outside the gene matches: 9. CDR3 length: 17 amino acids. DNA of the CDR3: TGTGCCAGCAGTGGAAGTATGGACAGGGAGAACACCGGGGAGCTGTTTTTT. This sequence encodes CASSGSMDRENTGELFF.

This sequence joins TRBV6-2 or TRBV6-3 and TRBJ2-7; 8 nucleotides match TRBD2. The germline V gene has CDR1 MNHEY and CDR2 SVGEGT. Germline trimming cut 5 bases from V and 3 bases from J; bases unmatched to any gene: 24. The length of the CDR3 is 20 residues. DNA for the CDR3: TGTGCCAGCAGTCGAGAACGGGGAGCGGGGGCCAATCCGACTATCTACGAGCAGTACTTC. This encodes CASSRERGAGANPTIYEQYF.

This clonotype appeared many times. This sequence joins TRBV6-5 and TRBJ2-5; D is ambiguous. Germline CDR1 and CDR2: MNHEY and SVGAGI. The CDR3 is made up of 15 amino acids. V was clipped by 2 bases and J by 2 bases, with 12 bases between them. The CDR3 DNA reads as TGTGCCAGCAGTTACAGGGCAGACCCGCAAGAGACCCAGTACTTC. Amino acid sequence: CASSYRADPQETQYF.

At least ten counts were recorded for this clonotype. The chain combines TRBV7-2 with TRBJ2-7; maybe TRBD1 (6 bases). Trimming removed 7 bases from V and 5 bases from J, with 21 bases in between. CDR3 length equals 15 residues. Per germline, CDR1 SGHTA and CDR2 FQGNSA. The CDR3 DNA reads TGTGCCAGCAACCCGAGTAGGGACACTGTAAACGAGCAGTACTTC. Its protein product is CASNPSRDTVNEQYF.

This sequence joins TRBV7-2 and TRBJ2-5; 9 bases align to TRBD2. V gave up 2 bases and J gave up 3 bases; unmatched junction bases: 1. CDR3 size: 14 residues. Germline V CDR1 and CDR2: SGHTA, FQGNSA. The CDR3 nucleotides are TGTGCCAGCAGCTTACTAGCGGGGAAAGAGACCCAGTACTTC. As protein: CASSLLAGKETQYF.